A single sample is the source of the 9 T cell receptor beta chains below, sequenced in a study of blood T cell repertoires in COVID-19. The assay was immunoSEQ multiplex PCR, and TCRdb's table has in-frame clones only and misses some. The table lists about 180,000 clones, roughly 80% of them singletons. Sample: PBMCs or T cells enriched from blood (not recorded which). The source is a woman between 50 and 59 years old who had recovered from COVID-19.

J is TRBJ2-1 and V is TRBV5-1, with 12 bases aligning to TRBD2. The germline gives CDR1 SGHRS, CDR2 YFSETQ. This CDR3 is built from 16 residues. V was pared by 0 bases and J by 2 bases, with 0 bases of the junction left unmatched. In nucleotides, the CDR3 is TGCGCCAGCAGCTTGGGACTAGCGGGGGCCTACAATGAGCAGTTCTTC. Protein sequence: CASSLGLAGAYNEQFF.

CDR3 loop: CASSSLAAGGGGELFF. CDR3 DNA: TGTGCCAGCAGCTCCTTGGCTGCGGGGGGAGGCGGGGAGCTGTTTTTT. The genes are TRBV9 and TRBJ2-2, with 8 bases fitting TRBD2. The V gene's germline CDR1 is SGDLS and CDR2 YYNGEE. Trimming removed 4 bases from V and 7 bases from J; junction bases left unmatched: 12. This CDR3 is built from 16 residues.

This clone has more than one count but fewer than ten. The chain uses TRBV19 and TRBJ2-1, with TRBD1 as a possible D gene (6 bases). The CDR3 length is 15 residues. The V gene's germline CDR1 is LNHDA and CDR2 SQIVND (reference sequence). Trimming shortened V by 4 bases and J by 5 bases, and 15 bases separated the two germline ends. CDR3 nucleotide sequence: TGTGCCAGTAGTACCCGGACAGACCGCGACAATGAGCAGTTCTTC. Protein sequence: CASSTRTDRDNEQFF.

The chain combines TRBV3-1 (or the pseudogene TRBV3-2) with TRBJ2-3, with TRBD2 matching 8 bases. The V and J ends lost 4 bases and 6 bases, in that order; junction bases with no gene match: 6. The CDR3 loop spans 14 amino acids. The germline V gene has CDR1 LGHDT and CDR2 YNNKEL (reference sequence). This chain's CDR3 is CASSPGLVSDTQYF. DNA of the CDR3: TGTGCCAGCAGCCCGGGACTAGTGAGCGATACGCAGTATTTT.

The CDR3 bases are TGTGCCAGCTCACCCCCAGGAGGGGCGGATGCTTACAATGAGCAGTTCTTC. Translated: CASSPPGGADAYNEQFF. The genes are TRBV18 and TRBJ2-1; D may be TRBD2 (6 bases). The CDR3 runs 17 residues. Per the germline V gene, CDR1 is KGHSH and CDR2 is LQKENI. V gave up 3 bases and J gave up 4 bases, with 19 bases separating them.

The rearrangement joins TRBV18 to TRBJ1-1, with 10 positions matching TRBD1. The CDR3 has 18 residues. The germline CDR1 and CDR2 sequences are KGHSH and LQKENI. V trimming: 5 bases; J trimming: 1 base; junction bases outside the gene matches: 13. The CDR3 sequence: CASSTRPPGQGTNTEAFF. The CDR3 nucleotides read TGTGCCAGCTCAACACGCCCACCGGGACAGGGGACGAACACTGAAGCTTTCTTT.

This clone has a single count. CDR3 sequence reads: CATRDRGRPEQYF. Here the CDR3 DNA reads TGTGCCACCCGGGACAGGGGGCGGCCCGAGCAGTACTTC. The rearrangement uses TRBV3-1 (or the pseudogene TRBV3-2) and TRBJ2-7; 12 bases are a match to TRBD1. The CDR3 extends over 13 amino acids. V trimming: 10 bases; J trimming: 6 bases; junction bases outside the gene matches: 7. CDR1 is LGHDT, CDR2 YNNKEL, per germline (reference sequence).

This clone showed up just once. J is TRBJ2-3 and V is TRBV7-2; D not certain. This CDR3 region has 15 residues. Per germline, CDR1 SGHTA and CDR2 FQGNSA. V was cut by 4 bases and J by 0 bases, with 11 bases left in between. The CDR3 DNA follows: TGTGCCAGCAGCTACTGGAGAACTAGCACAGATACGCAGTATTTT. As protein: CASSYWRTSTDTQYF.

The V call is TRBV24-1, the J call TRBJ2-2; perhaps TRBD1 as D (6 bases). Trimming took off 3 bases at V and 2 bases at J, with 12 bases between the two ends. Germline-derived CDR1 and CDR2 are KGHDR and SFDVKD. The CDR3 covers 16 residues. CDR3 nucleotides: TGTGCCACCAGTGATCCTGGACAGACTAACACCGGGGAGCTGTTTTTT. It encodes CATSDPGQTNTGELFF.